This T cell receptor (beta chain) was sequenced in a study of memory CD4+ T cells and cytomegalovirus serostatus. Study observations and caveats: The CMV-associated TCR signature appears largely within the CD4+ memory repertoire.

Using immunoSEQ multiplex PCR, the repertoire was profiled, and TCRdb retains in-frame clones only, with some absent. This table has 85,000 to 100,000 clones, about four fifths appearing once. Single viable CD3+CD4+CD8-CD45RO+ cells were sorted as the memory CD4+ T cells. Total CD4+ T cells were enriched by CD4 positive selection. The CDR3 extends over 15 amino acids. Trimming stripped 7 bases from V and 2 bases from J, with 18 bases between. The germline CDR1 and CDR2 sequences are MDHEN and SYDVKM. A few counts support this clone. The antigen is unknown. The TCR originated in an adult in good health and CMV-seropositive. The sample was memory CD4+ T cells from blood. V and J are TRBV28 and TRBJ2-7, with TRBD2 as a possible D gene (6 bases). The CDR3 here is CASTRRERPPYEQYF. Here the CDR3 DNA reads TGTGCCAGCACCCGGCGGGAACGCCCCCCCTACGAGCAGTACTTC.